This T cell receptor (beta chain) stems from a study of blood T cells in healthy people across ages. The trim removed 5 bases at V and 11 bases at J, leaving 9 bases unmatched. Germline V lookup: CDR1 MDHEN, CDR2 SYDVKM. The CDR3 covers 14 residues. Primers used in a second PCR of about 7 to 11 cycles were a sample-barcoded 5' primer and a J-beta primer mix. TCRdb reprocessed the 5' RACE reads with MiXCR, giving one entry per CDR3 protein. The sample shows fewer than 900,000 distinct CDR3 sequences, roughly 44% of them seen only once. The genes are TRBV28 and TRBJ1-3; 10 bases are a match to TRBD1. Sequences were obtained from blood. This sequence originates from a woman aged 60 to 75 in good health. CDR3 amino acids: CASSGTGVLLSIYF. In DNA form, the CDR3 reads TGTGCCAGCAGTGGGACAGGGGTCTTGTTATCCATATATTTT.